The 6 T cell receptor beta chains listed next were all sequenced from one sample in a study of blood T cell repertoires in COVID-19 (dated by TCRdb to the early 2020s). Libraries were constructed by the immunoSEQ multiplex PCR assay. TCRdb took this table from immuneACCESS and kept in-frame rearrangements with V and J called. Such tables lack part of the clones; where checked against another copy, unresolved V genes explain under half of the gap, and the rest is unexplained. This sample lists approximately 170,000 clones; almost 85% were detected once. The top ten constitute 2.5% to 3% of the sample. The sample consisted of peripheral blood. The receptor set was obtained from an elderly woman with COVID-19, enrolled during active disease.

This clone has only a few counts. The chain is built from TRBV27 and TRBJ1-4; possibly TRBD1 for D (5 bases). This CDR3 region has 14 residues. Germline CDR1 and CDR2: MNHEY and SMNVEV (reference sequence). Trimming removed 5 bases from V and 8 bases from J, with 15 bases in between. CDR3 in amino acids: CASSRTTSREKLFF. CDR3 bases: TGTGCCAGCAGTCGGACAACCTCGAGGGAAAAACTGTTTTTT.

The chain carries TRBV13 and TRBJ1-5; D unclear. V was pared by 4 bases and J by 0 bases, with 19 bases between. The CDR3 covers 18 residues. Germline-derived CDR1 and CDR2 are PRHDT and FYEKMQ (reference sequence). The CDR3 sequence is CASSSPWQAEYSNQPQHF. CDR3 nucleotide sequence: TGTGCCAGCAGCTCCCCCTGGCAGGCCGAATATAGCAATCAGCCCCAGCATTTT.

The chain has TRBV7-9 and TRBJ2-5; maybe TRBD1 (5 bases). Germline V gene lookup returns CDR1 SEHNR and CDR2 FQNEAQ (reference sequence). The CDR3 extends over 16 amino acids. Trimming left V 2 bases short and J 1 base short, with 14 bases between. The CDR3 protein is CASSLYPARVQETQYF. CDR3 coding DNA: TGTGCCAGCAGCTTATATCCGGCCAGGGTCCAAGAGACCCAGTACTTC.

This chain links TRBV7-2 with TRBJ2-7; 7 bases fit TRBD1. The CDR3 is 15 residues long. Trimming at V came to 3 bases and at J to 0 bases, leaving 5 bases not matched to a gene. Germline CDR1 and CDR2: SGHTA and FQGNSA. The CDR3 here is CASSLRTGDSYEQYF. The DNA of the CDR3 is TGTGCCAGCAGCTTGAGGACAGGTGACTCCTACGAGCAGTACTTC.

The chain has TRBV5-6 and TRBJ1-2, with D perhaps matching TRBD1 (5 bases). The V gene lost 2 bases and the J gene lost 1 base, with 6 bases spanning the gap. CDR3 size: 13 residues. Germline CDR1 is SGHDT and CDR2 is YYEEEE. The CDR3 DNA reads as TGTGCCAGCAGCTTAGGGGATAACTATGGCTACACCTTC. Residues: CASSLGDNYGYTF.

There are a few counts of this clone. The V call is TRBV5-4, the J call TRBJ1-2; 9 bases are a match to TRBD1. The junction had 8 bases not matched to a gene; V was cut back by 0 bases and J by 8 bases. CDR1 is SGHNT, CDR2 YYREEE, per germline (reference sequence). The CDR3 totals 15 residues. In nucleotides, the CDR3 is TGTGCCAGCAGCTTGGAGGGGACAGGGATAGGGGGCTACACCTTC. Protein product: CASSLEGTGIGGYTF. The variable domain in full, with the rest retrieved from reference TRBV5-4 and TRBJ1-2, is ETGVTQSPTHLIKTRGQQVTLRCSSQSGHNTVSWYQQALGQGPQFIFQYYREEENGRGNFPPRFSGLQFPNYSSELNVNALELDDSALYLCASSLEGTGIGGYTFGSGTRLTVV.